These 24 T cell receptor beta chains were all obtained from the same sample, sequenced in a study of blood T cell repertoires in COVID-19. Some clones are missing from TCRdb's copy, which holds only in-frame ones; the method was immunoSEQ multiplex PCR. Here the sample spans around 250,000 clones, 70% to 90% being singletons. Sequenced input: PBMCs or T cells enriched from blood (not recorded which). The receptors shown here come from a young man who had recovered from COVID-19.

The V gene is TRBV10-3, the J gene TRBJ1-5, with 10 bases that match TRBD1. The CDR3 consists of 15 residues. The germline V gene has CDR1 ENHRY and CDR2 SYGVKD. V gave up 8 bases and J gave up 2 bases; unmatched junction bases: 6. In DNA, the CDR3 is TGTGCCATCGCCCTAGGGACAGGGGGCAATCAGCCCCAGCATTTT. This translates into CAIALGTGGNQPQHF.

The J gene is TRBJ1-6, the V gene TRBV27; D is unclear. The CDR3 has 13 amino acids. Germline V gives CDR1 MNHEY, CDR2 SMNVEV (reference sequence). Trimming stripped 6 bases from V and 9 bases from J, with 12 bases between. The CDR3 sequence is CASSTEEGSPLHF. The CDR3 nucleotides read TGTGCCAGCAGCACAGAAGAGGGTTCACCCCTCCACTTT.

The rearrangement joins TRBV4-1 to TRBJ2-3, with D possibly being TRBD1 (5 bases). Germline CDR1 is MGHRA and CDR2 is YSYEKL. The CDR3 spans 15 residues. V lost 0 bases and J 1 base, leaving 8 bases between the germline ends. CDR3 sequence (DNA): TGCGCCAGCAGCCAAGAGGGCAGGGGCACAGATACGCAGTATTTT. Its translation is CASSQEGRGTDTQYF.

The rearrangement links TRBV5-1 to TRBJ2-1, with 10 bases matching TRBD2. The CDR3 loop spans 18 amino acids. Germline CDR1 reads SGHRS; CDR2 reads YFSETQ. V lost 4 bases, J lost 5 bases, and 15 bases stayed unmatched. CDR3: CASSRHPGTSEGNNEQFF. In DNA, the CDR3 is TGCGCCAGCAGCAGGCATCCCGGGACTAGCGAGGGGAACAATGAGCAGTTCTTC.

This sequence joins TRBV7-9 and TRBJ1-1, with D possibly matching TRBD1 (6 bases). Looked up from germline, CDR1 is SEHNR and CDR2 is FQNEAQ (reference sequence). V was trimmed by 5 bases and J by 7 bases, leaving 11 bases between them. The CDR3 is 12 residues long. The chain's CDR3 is CASSVRTDEAFF. Here the CDR3 DNA reads TGTGCCAGCAGCGTAAGGACAGATGAAGCTTTCTTT.

In regard to this clone: This CDR3 is also generated by other DNA sequences in the sample. The V and J genes are TRBV5-1 and TRBJ2-7; D is perhaps TRBD1 (7 bases). Germline lookup yields CDR1 SGHRS and CDR2 YFSETQ. Between the trimmed V and J ends, which lost 0 bases and 3 bases, there was a span of 10 bases. CDR3 length equals 14 residues. CDR3 residues: CASSLGQGGYEQYF. The CDR3, as DNA: TGCGCCAGCAGCTTGGGCCAGGGGGGCTACGAGCAGTACTTC.

V usage is TRBV7-3 and J usage is TRBJ2-2; the D gene is possibly TRBD2 (6 bases). Germline loops: CDR1 SGHTA, CDR2 FQGTGA. This CDR3 has 15 amino acids. V was trimmed by 3 bases and J by 2 bases, leaving 10 bases between them. The CDR3 nucleotides are TGTGCCAGCAGCTTGGTAGCGGAAAACACCGGGGAGCTGTTTTTT. This gives the protein CASSLVAENTGELFF.

The chain links TRBV9 to TRBJ1-4; 7 bases match TRBD1. The germline V gene encodes CDR1 SGDLS and CDR2 YYNGEE. The CDR3 contains 16 residues. V was pared by 4 bases and J by 7 bases, with 13 bases of the junction left unmatched. CDR3 bases: TGTGCCAGCAGCTCGACTTCAGGGGGTAATGGTGAAAAACTGTTTTTT. Encoded protein: CASSSTSGGNGEKLFF.

This clone was counted between two and nine times. This chain joins TRBV3-1 (or the pseudogene TRBV3-2) and TRBJ1-2; unclear D gene. V was clipped by 4 bases and J by 5 bases, with 14 bases between them. The CDR3 loop spans 14 amino acids. Germline CDR1 LGHDT, CDR2 YNNKEL (reference sequence). CDR3 DNA: TGTGCCAGCAGCCTACATGTGGCCTCTTATGGCTACACCTTC. Encoded protein: CASSLHVASYGYTF.

Points on this clone: Germline is not matched at one junction end, which may reflect a read error. The chain couples TRBV10-3 to TRBJ1-5; TRBD1 matches 7 bases. The germline CDR1 and CDR2 sequences are ENHRY and SYGVKD. The CDR3 consists of 13 residues. CDR3 loop: CAISGDSSQPQHF. CDR3 nucleotides: TGTGCCATCAGTGGGGACAGCAGTCAGCCCCAGCATTTT.

About this clone: A much larger clone sits a single nucleotide away, making a read error possible. Other DNA sequences from this sample encode an identical CDR3 as well. The chain couples TRBV7-9 to TRBJ1-6, with D possibly being TRBD1 (5 bases). From germline, CDR1 is SEHNR and CDR2 FQNEAQ (reference sequence). CDR3 size: 17 residues. The DNA of the CDR3 is TGCCCCACCAGCACTCACGACCGGGGGGGAGTAAATTCACCCCTCCACTTT. It encodes CPTSTHDRGGVNSPLHF. The full variable domain, its missing parts supplied by reference TRBV7-9 and TRBJ1-6, is DTGVSQNPRHKITKRGQNVTFRCDPISEHNRLYWYRQTLGQGPEFLTYFQNEAQLEKSRLLSDRFSAERPKGSFSTLEIQRTEQGDSAMYLCPTSTHDRGGVNSPLHFGNGTRLTVT.

V usage is TRBV29-1 and J usage is TRBJ2-7; possibly TRBD2 for D (5 bases). This CDR3 region has 12 residues. Trimming removed 4 bases at V and 2 bases at J, with 9 bases between. From germline, CDR1 is SQVTM and CDR2 ANQGSEA. The CDR3 loop is CSVAWETYEQYF. The CDR3 region has the DNA TGCAGCGTTGCTTGGGAGACCTACGAGCAGTACTTC.

The gene calls are TRBV6-5 and TRBJ2-3; 7 bases are shared with TRBD2. Germline lookup yields CDR1 MNHEY and CDR2 SVGAGI. V shed 2 bases, J shed 2 bases, and the junction held 7 bases outside the gene matches. The CDR3 covers 16 residues. CDR3 DNA: TGTGCCAGCAGTTACGGTTCTAGCGGATTCACAGATACGCAGTATTTT. Its protein product is CASSYGSSGFTDTQYF.

The rearrangement joins TRBV3-1 (or the pseudogene TRBV3-2) to TRBJ2-7, with TRBD2 matching 9 bases. The V segment lost 3 bases and the J segment 0 bases; nucleotides outside the gene matches: 6. Germline CDR1 LGHDT, CDR2 YNNKEL (reference sequence). CDR3 length: 16 residues. In DNA form, the CDR3 reads TGTGCCAGCAGCCAGCGAGCGGGGGGAGACTCCTACGAGCAGTACTTC. Residues: CASSQRAGGDSYEQYF.

The rearrangement links TRBV4-1 to TRBJ1-5; D remains unclear. The length of the CDR3 is 15 residues. CDR1 is MGHRA, CDR2 YSYEKL, per germline. Trimming pared 4 bases from V and 0 bases from J, leaving 10 bases between. CDR3 nucleotide sequence: TGCGCCAGCAGCCGGGGTGGACTTAGCAATCAGCCCCAGCATTTT. Its translation: CASSRGGLSNQPQHF.

This chain links TRBV7-6 with TRBJ2-3, with 10 bases matching TRBD1. Per the germline V gene, CDR1 is SGHVS and CDR2 is FNYEAQ. There are 18 residues in the CDR3. With V trimmed by 1 base and J by 5 bases, 12 bases remained unmatched. CDR3 coding DNA: TGTGCCAGCAGCTTAGATTCACCGGGACAGGGGTTAAGAGATACGCAGTATTTT. Its translation is CASSLDSPGQGLRDTQYF.

The chain is built from TRBV30 and TRBJ1-2; D is ambiguous. The germline gives CDR1 GTSNPN, CDR2 SVGIG (reference sequence). Trimming pared 3 bases from V and 8 bases from J, leaving 13 bases between. The CDR3 is 12 residues long. In DNA form, the CDR3 reads TGTGCCTGGAGCGGAGTGGCGGGCGGCTACACCTTC. This sequence encodes CAWSGVAGGYTF. The complete variable domain, with remaining parts taken from reference TRBV30 and TRBJ1-2, reads SQTIHQWPATLVQPVGSPLSLECTVEGTSNPNLYWYRQAAGRGLQLLFYSVGIGQISSEVPQNLSASRPQDRQFILSSKKLLLSDSGFYLCAWSGVAGGYTFGSGTRLTVV.

The chain uses TRBV29-1 and TRBJ2-3; 7 bases align to TRBD1. Germline assignment: CDR1 SQVTM and CDR2 ANQGSEA. V lost 3 bases and J lost 2; bases outside the gene matches: 8. This CDR3 spans 15 amino acids. The CDR3 is CSVDRGKAYTDTQYF. The CDR3 bases are TGCAGCGTTGACAGGGGGAAAGCTTACACAGATACGCAGTATTTT.

This chain connects TRBV4-1 to TRBJ1-5; TRBD1 matches at 8 bases. V shed 2 bases, J shed 6 bases, and the junction held 6 bases outside the gene matches. Germline V gene data show CDR1 as MGHRA and CDR2 as YSYEKL. CDR3 length: 15 amino acids. The CDR3 loop reads CASSQTPGGGQPQHF. In DNA form, the CDR3 reads TGCGCCAGCAGCCAAACCCCAGGGGGCGGTCAGCCCCAGCATTTT.

The chain carries TRBV27 and TRBJ2-1; 7 positions agree with TRBD2. Germline V gene lookup returns CDR1 MNHEY and CDR2 SMNVEV (reference sequence). The CDR3 contains 13 residues. With 5 bases clipped from V and 2 bases from J, the junction kept 0 bases outside the gene matches. The DNA of the CDR3 is TGTGCCAGCAGTCTAGCGGCCTACAATGAGCAGTTCTTC. Protein product: CASSLAAYNEQFF.

The chain joins TRBV7-2 to TRBJ1-3, with TRBD1 matching over 7 bases. Germline values: CDR1 SGHTA, CDR2 FQGNSA. This CDR3 comprises 16 residues. The V segment lost 1 base and the J segment 0 bases; nucleotides outside the gene matches: 3. Here the CDR3 DNA reads TGTGCCAGCAGCTTAGAAGGGACAGCCTCTGGAAACACCATATATTTT. Encoded protein: CASSLEGTASGNTIYF.

The chain couples TRBV28 to TRBJ1-2, with D perhaps TRBD1 (5 bases). This CDR3 spans 14 amino acids. Germline V gene sequence: CDR1 MDHEN, CDR2 SYDVKM. The V gene lost 1 base and the J gene lost 8 bases, with 14 bases spanning the gap. CDR3 bases: TGTGCCAGCAGTTTATTGGGCCGGGGGTACGGCTACACCTTC. It yields the protein CASSLLGRGYGYTF.

This sequence joins TRBV7-9 and TRBJ1-1; D is possibly TRBD1 (5 bases). The CDR3 has 15 residues. The ends were cut back, 5 bases at V and 2 bases at J, with 15 bases in the middle. Germline lookup yields CDR1 SEHNR and CDR2 FQNEAQ (reference sequence). The CDR3, as DNA: TGTGCCAGCAGCGATACGGACAAGAAAAACACTGAAGCTTTCTTT. It codes for CASSDTDKKNTEAFF.

The chain combines TRBV6-5 with TRBJ1-2; TRBD1 matches 9 bases. CDR1 and CDR2 from the germline V gene are MNHEY and SVGAGI. The CDR3 sequence is 13 residues long. V gave up 6 bases and J gave up 6 bases; unmatched junction bases: 5. CDR3 nucleotides: TGTGCCAGCAGACCCGGACAGGGGAATGGCTACACCTTC. Its protein is CASRPGQGNGYTF.